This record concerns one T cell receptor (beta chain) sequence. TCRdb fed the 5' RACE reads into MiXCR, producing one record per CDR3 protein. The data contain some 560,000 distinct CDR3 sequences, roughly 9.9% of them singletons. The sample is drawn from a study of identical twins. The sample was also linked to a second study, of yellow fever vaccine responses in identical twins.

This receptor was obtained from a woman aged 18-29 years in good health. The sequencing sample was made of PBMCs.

The CDR3 here is CASSEGQGDTEAFF. The CDR3 bases are TGTGCCAGCAGTGAAGGGCAGGGGGACACTGAAGCTTTCTTT. The chain recombines TRBV2 with TRBJ1-1; 7 nucleotides agree with TRBD1. V shed 1 base, J shed 3 bases, and the junction held 2 bases outside the gene matches. The CDR3 length is 14 residues. The germline CDR1 and CDR2 sequences are SNHLY and FYNNEI.